This T cell receptor beta chain originates from a study of shared clonotypes between healthy human individuals. Study at large: The cohort had a couple of women and a few men, ages 18 to 49. Three plates were used per donor for CD4 naive, three for CD4 memory, two for CD8 naive and one for CD8 memory.

The CDR3 contains 13 residues. Germline values: CDR1 MNHEY, CDR2 SVGAGI. The V and J ends lost 10 bases and 7 bases respectively, with 19 bases between them. The study, taken as a whole, reports: It was anticipated that sequencing depth would influence how many clonotypes donors shared.

Worth noting for this clone: Its cognate antigen is unknown.

CD45RA+ naive and CD45RA-negative memory subsets were separated from CD4+ cells. TCRdb's table, derived via immunoSEQ multiplex PCR, lists solely in-frame clones and lacks some. The sample records some 2,000,000 clones, 90% to 95% being singletons. Sample: naive CD4+ T cells sorted from blood. As to subset: CD45RA+ positively selected. The chain employs TRBV6-5 and TRBJ1-1; D perhaps matches TRBD1 (6 bases). The sequence was obtained from a man younger than 30 in good health. As DNA, the CDR3 is TGTGCCAACGAGACACAGGGTCGCGGTGAAGCTTTCTTT. Its protein is CANETQGRGEAFF.